The 11 T cell receptor beta chains below all came from one sample that was sequenced in a study of tumor-infiltrating lymphocytes in localized non-small cell lung cancer. Here immunoSEQ multiplex PCR was the method, and the copy in TCRdb shows in-frame clones only, minus some. The sample lists 13,000 or so clones, around 74% seen once, with roughly an eighth in the top ten. Sample: lung tumor tissue. These TCRs come from a human donor with non-small cell lung cancer.

This clone was detected once. This chain joins TRBV18 and TRBJ2-7, with D possibly being TRBD2 (5 bases). The CDR3 loop spans 13 amino acids. The V and J ends lost 5 bases and 0 bases respectively, with 8 bases between them. From germline, CDR1 is KGHSH and CDR2 LQKENI. This CDR3 reads CASSVGGSYEQYF. DNA of the CDR3: TGTGCCAGCTCAGTCGGAGGCTCCTACGAGCAGTACTTC.

This clone is medium-sized within its sample. V usage is TRBV7-6 and J usage is TRBJ1-4; D gene ambiguous. The germline gives CDR1 SGHVS, CDR2 FNYEAQ. The CDR3 runs to 13 residues. Between the trimmed V and J ends, which lost 2 bases and 7 bases, there was a span of 8 bases. This CDR3 reads CASSLSIGEKLFF. CDR3 coding DNA: TGTGCCAGCAGCTTAAGTATCGGTGAAAAACTGTTTTTT.

The chain has TRBV5-6 and TRBJ1-1; D perhaps matches TRBD1 (5 bases). CDR3 length equals 11 residues. Trimming took 2 bases from V and 11 from J, leaving 10 bases between them. Germline CDR1 SGHDT, CDR2 YYEEEE. CDR3: CASSFDSDAFF. The CDR3, as DNA: TGTGCCAGCAGCTTCGACAGTGACGCTTTCTTT.

V and J are TRBV10-3 and TRBJ1-5; tentative D call: TRBD1 (5 bases). Looked up from germline, CDR1 is ENHRY and CDR2 is SYGVKD. V was cut by 4 bases and J by 3 bases, with 10 bases left in between. The CDR3 runs 14 residues. CDR3 residues: CAISASRDNQPQHF. The CDR3 nucleotides read TGTGCCATCAGTGCATCCAGGGACAATCAGCCCCAGCATTTT.

The V call is TRBV2, the J call TRBJ2-3; 8 positions agree with TRBD2. Trimming took 5 bases from V and 4 from J; bases not matched to a gene: 11. Germline V gives CDR1 SNHLY, CDR2 FYNNEI. The CDR3 runs to 16 residues. In DNA form, the CDR3 reads TGTGCCAGCAGTTCAAGGACTAGCCTACTCCCAGATACGCAGTATTTT. It codes for CASSSRTSLLPDTQYF.

CDR3: CASSVVGTVRETQYF. The CDR3, as DNA: TGTGCCAGCAGCGTAGTGGGGACCGTAAGAGAGACCCAGTACTTC. The chain joins TRBV9 to TRBJ2-5; D possibly matches TRBD1 or TRBD2 (5 bases each). CDR3 length: 15 amino acids. Germline-derived CDR1 and CDR2 are SGDLS and YYNGEE. Deletions cut 0 bases from V and 4 bases from J, with 13 bases between.

The CDR3 bases are TGTGCCTGGGGACCGGGACAGGGTATCGCTAATGAAAAACTGTTTTTT. It is translated as CAWGPGQGIANEKLFF. The rearrangement joins TRBV30 to TRBJ1-4; TRBD1 matches 9 bases. CDR1 is GTSNPN and CDR2 is SVGIG in the germline V gene (reference sequence). Trimming took 5 bases from V and 3 from J; bases not matched to a gene: 10. The CDR3 is 16 residues long.

CDR3 sequence (DNA): TGTGCCAGTAGTTCGTCGGGGGCGGCCCTTAATGAAAAACTGTTTTTT. Protein product: CASSSSGAALNEKLFF. The J gene is TRBJ1-4, the V gene TRBV19; possibly TRBD1 for D (6 bases). The germline gives CDR1 LNHDA, CDR2 SQIVND (reference sequence). The CDR3 runs 16 residues. The V end was cut by 5 bases, the J end by 4 bases, with 17 bases between.

The chain combines TRBV2 with TRBJ1-4; 8 bases map to TRBD1. CDR1 SNHLY and CDR2 FYNNEI come from the germline V gene. V lost 9 bases to trimming and J lost 5 bases; unmatched junction nucleotides: 5. The CDR3 has 13 residues. The CDR3 bases are TGTGCCAGTCAGGGGGCTTCAAATGAAAAACTGTTTTTT. Amino acids: CASQGASNEKLFF. Based on the CDR3 plus reference TRBV2 and TRBJ1-4, the full variable domain is EPEVTQTPSHQVTQMGQEVILRCVPISNHLYFYWYRQILGQKVEFLVSFYNNEISEKSEIFDDQFSVERPDGSNFTLKIRSTKLEDSAMYFCASQGASNEKLFFGSGTQLSVL.

The sample holds one count of this clone. This chain uses TRBV20-1 with TRBJ2-1; 8 bases fit TRBD2. The CDR3 extends over 11 amino acids. The V gene's germline CDR1 is DFQATT and CDR2 SNEGSKA (reference sequence). J was trimmed by 15 bases and V by 1 base; bases with no gene match: 5. The chain's CDR3 is CSARVQRERFF. The CDR3 DNA follows: TGCAGTGCTAGAGTTCAGCGGGAGAGGTTCTTC.

The rearrangement joins TRBV7-9 to TRBJ2-3; D gene ambiguous. CDR1 SEHNR and CDR2 FQNEAQ come from the germline V gene (reference sequence). Trimming shortened V by 11 bases and J by 10 bases, and 16 bases separated the two germline ends. There are 11 residues in the CDR3. The CDR3 loop reads CASSLESSQYF. Written as DNA, the CDR3 is TGTGCCTCCTCCTTGGAGAGTTCGCAGTATTTT. The entire variable domain, with the rest obtained from reference TRBV7-9 and TRBJ2-3, is as follows: DTGVSQNPRHKITKRGQNVTFRCDPISEHNRLYWYRQTLGQGPEFLTYFQNEAQLEKSRLLSDRFSAERPKGSFSTLEIQRTEQGDSAMYLCASSLESSQYFGPGTRLTVL.